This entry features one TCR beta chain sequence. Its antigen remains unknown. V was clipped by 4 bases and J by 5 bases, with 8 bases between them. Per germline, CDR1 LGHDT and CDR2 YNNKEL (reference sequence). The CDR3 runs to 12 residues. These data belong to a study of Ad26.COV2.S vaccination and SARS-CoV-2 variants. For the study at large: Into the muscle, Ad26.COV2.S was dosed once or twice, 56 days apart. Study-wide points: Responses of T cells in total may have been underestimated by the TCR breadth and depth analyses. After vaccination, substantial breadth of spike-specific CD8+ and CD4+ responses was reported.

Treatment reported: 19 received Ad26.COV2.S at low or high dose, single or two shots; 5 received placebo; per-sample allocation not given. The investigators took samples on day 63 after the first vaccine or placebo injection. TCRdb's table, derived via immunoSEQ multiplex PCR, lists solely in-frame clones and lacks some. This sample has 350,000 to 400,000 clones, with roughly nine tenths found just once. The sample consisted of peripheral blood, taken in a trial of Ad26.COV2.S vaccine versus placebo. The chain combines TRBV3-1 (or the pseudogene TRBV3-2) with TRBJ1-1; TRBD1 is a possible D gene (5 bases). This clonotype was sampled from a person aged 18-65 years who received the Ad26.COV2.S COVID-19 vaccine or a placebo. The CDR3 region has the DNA TGTGCCAGCAGCCCGGGGCGGACTGAAGCTTTCTTT. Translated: CASSPGRTEAFF.